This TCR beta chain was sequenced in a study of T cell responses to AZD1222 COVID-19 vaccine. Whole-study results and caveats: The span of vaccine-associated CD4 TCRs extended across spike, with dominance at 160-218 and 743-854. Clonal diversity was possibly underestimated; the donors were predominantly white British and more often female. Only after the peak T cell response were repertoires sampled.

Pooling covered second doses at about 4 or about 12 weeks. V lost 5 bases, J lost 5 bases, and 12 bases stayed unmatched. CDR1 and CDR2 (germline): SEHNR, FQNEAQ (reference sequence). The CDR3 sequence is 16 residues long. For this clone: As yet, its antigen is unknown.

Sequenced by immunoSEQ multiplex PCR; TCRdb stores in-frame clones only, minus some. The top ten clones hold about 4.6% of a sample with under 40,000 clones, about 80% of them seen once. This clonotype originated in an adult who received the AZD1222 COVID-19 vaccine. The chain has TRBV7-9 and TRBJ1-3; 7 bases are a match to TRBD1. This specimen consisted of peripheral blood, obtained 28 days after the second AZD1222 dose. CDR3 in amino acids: CASSGGTAVDRNTIYF. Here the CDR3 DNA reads TGTGCCAGCAGCGGGGGGACAGCGGTGGATCGAAACACCATATATTTT.